This T cell receptor (beta chain) was recorded in a study of blood T cell repertoires in COVID-19. About the study: COVID-19 samples, acute and convalescent, were from the United States, Italy and Spain. Sources were T cells, B-cell-depleted T cells, or PBMCs; the material itself was cDNA or gDNA.

Original handling: Nucleated cell number was recorded as an estimate derived from reference gene primer amplification. Repertoires were generated with immunoSEQ multiplex PCR, while TCRdb's copy carries only in-frame clones and drops some. D and trimming come from the DNA, and the V and J calls and clone size come from that table. The table has about 210,000 clones, 84% seen once. The CDR3 consists of 13 residues. Deletions cut 3 bases from V and 5 bases from J, with 10 bases between. Germline CDR1 and CDR2: LNHNV and YYDKDF (reference sequence). Sequencing was performed on peripheral blood. The sequence was obtained from a woman aged 50 to 60 with active or convalescent COVID-19. V gene TRBV15 combines with J gene TRBJ2-5, with D possibly TRBD1 on 5 matching bases. CDR3 loop: CATSRGNRETQYF. In DNA, the CDR3 is TGTGCCACCAGCAGGGGCAACAGGGAGACCCAGTACTTC. Together with reference TRBV15 and TRBJ2-5, the CDR3 gives the full variable domain: DAMVIQNPRYQVTQFGKPVTLSCSQTLNHNVMYWYQQKSSQAPKLLFHYYDKDFNNEADTPDNFQSRRPNTSFCFLDIRSPGLGDTAMYLCATSRGNRETQYFGPGTRLLVL.